These 10 T cell receptor beta chains share one sample of origin, sequenced in a study of post-analysis software for immune sequencing data. For these TCRs, the target antigens are not known. The study, taken as a whole, reports: The five TRBV segments detected at higher frequency in patients than in controls included TRBV5-6, TRBV5-1 and TRBV20-1.

Unique-molecular-identifier-tagged TCR beta cDNA libraries were used. TCRdb redid the calling of the PCR reads with MiXCR, one entry per CDR3 protein. The data hold a few hundred thousand distinct CDR3 sequences, with approximately 33% observed a single time. The sample was blood. Source of these receptors: a girl aged 10 to 17 with multiple sclerosis.

This sequence joins TRBV4-3 and TRBJ1-2, with a weak D call TRBD1 (5 bases). This CDR3 region has 15 residues. Germline V gene lookup returns CDR1 LGHNA and CDR2 YSLEER. Trimming took off 0 bases at V and 7 bases at J, with 15 bases between the two ends. The CDR3 protein is CASSQELLRGGGYTF. The DNA of the CDR3 is TGCGCCAGCAGCCAAGAACTCCTGCGCGGGGGTGGCTACACCTTC.

The chain is built from TRBV20-1 and TRBJ2-5; 10 bases are shared with TRBD1. The CDR3 is made up of 15 amino acids. The germline V gene encodes CDR1 DFQATT and CDR2 SNEGSKA (reference sequence). The J segment lost 4 bases and the V segment lost 2 bases, leaving 7 bases of the junction unmatched. The CDR3 reads CSARRQGAMGETQYF. In DNA, the CDR3 is TGCAGTGCTAGAAGACAGGGGGCGATGGGAGAGACCCAGTACTTC.

This clonotype has more than one count but fewer than ten. The chain links TRBV20-1 to TRBJ2-3; no definite D call. The length of the CDR3 is 12 residues. CDR1 is DFQATT, CDR2 SNEGSKA, per germline (reference sequence). V was cut by 3 bases and J by 4 bases, with 8 bases left in between. CDR3 DNA sequence: TGCAGTGCTAGTGCTAGTTCAGATACGCAGTATTTT. This sequence encodes CSASASSDTQYF.

This clonotype has a handful of counts. The CDR3 here is CASSQVVGTQYF. CDR3 coding DNA: TGCGCCAGCAGCCAAGTAGTAGGGACCCAGTACTTC. The chain recombines TRBV4-1 with TRBJ2-5; no reliable D call. V lost 1 base, J lost 7 bases, and 7 bases lay in between. Germline CDR1 is MGHRA and CDR2 is YSYEKL. The CDR3 is made up of 12 amino acids.

This clonotype was observed once. This chain connects TRBV14 to TRBJ2-3; D call uncertain. Germline-derived CDR1 and CDR2 are SGHDN and FVKESK. The CDR3 consists of 16 residues. V was shortened by 0 bases and J by 0 bases, with 10 bases between the two germline ends. CDR3 DNA: TGTGCCAGCAGCCAAGAGAAGGCAGGCAGCACAGATACGCAGTATTTT. Its protein is CASSQEKAGSTDTQYF.

This CDR3 reads CAITLAGSRDTQYF. The CDR3, as DNA: TGTGCCATCACACTAGCGGGGAGTAGAGATACGCAGTATTTT. This chain uses TRBV10-3 with TRBJ2-3; 10 bases align to TRBD2. This CDR3 has 14 amino acids. Germline V lookup: CDR1 ENHRY, CDR2 SYGVKD. The V segment lost 7 bases and the J segment 5 bases; nucleotides outside the gene matches: 6.

This clonotype was recorded a few times. The chain uses TRBV20-1 and TRBJ2-1; 7 nucleotides align to TRBD1. The V segment lost 5 bases and the J segment 2 bases; nucleotides outside the gene matches: 6. The CDR3 totals 14 residues. Germline V gives CDR1 DFQATT, CDR2 SNEGSKA (reference sequence). CDR3 DNA: TGCAGTGCTTGGGGCAGGGGGACCTACAATGAGCAGTTCTTC. Translation gives CSAWGRGTYNEQFF.

The chain is built from TRBV5-1 and TRBJ2-5; 11 nucleotides line up with TRBD2. V gave up 2 bases and J gave up 11 bases; unmatched junction bases: 8. Germline V CDR1 and CDR2: SGHRS, YFSETQ. CDR3 size: 14 residues. The CDR3 DNA follows: TGCGCCAGCAGCTTACTAGCGGGGGACAATGAGCAGTACTTC. Amino acid sequence: CASSLLAGDNEQYF.

This clonotype has only a few counts. The chain joins TRBV6-5 to TRBJ1-5; a possible D gene is TRBD1 (6 bases). Germline CDR1 is MNHEY and CDR2 is SVGAGI. V was shortened by 0 bases and J by 3 bases, with 9 bases between the two germline ends. The CDR3 runs 15 residues. The CDR3: CASSYSGGPNQPQHF. Written as DNA, the CDR3 is TGTGCCAGCAGTTACTCGGGGGGGCCCAATCAGCCCCAGCATTTT.

A few counts support this clonotype. The V and J genes are TRBV7-2 and TRBJ2-1; 12 bases align to TRBD2. Germline V lookup: CDR1 SGHTA, CDR2 FQGNSA. This CDR3 is built from 17 residues. Trimming took 1 base from V and 3 from J; bases not matched to a gene: 4. The CDR3: CASSLGLAGDYYNEQFF. The CDR3 DNA reads TGTGCCAGCAGCTTAGGACTAGCGGGGGACTACTACAATGAGCAGTTCTTC.